This passage covers 20 T cell receptor beta chains from one sample sequenced in a study of T cell changes during pregnancy in multiple sclerosis. Clones were read by immunoSEQ multiplex PCR, and TCRdb kept only the in-frame ones, dropping some. The table shows some 95,000 clones, with 85% to 95% occurring only once. This material consisted of peripheral blood, taken in the first trimester of pregnancy. The receptors come from a female donor with multiple sclerosis, enrolled in a pregnancy study.

This clone was detected only a few times. The chain employs TRBV19 and TRBJ1-1; tentatively, D is TRBD1 (5 bases). There are 17 residues in the CDR3. Trimming removed 4 bases at V and 1 base at J, with 19 bases between. The V gene's germline CDR1 is LNHDA and CDR2 SQIVND (reference sequence). As DNA, the CDR3 is TGTGCCAGTAGTACAATCTCGACAGATACCGCGAACACTGAAGCTTTCTTT. Residues: CASSTISTDTANTEAFF.

The J gene is TRBJ2-7, the V gene TRBV19; the D gene is possibly TRBD2 (5 bases). The CDR3 spans 17 residues. Germline lookup yields CDR1 LNHDA and CDR2 SQIVND (reference sequence). Deletions cut 4 bases from V and 3 bases from J, with 22 bases between. The CDR3 sequence is CASSRKDGLIGDYEQYF. The CDR3 DNA sequence: TGTGCCAGTAGTAGAAAAGACGGATTAATCGGGGACTACGAGCAGTACTTC. The whole variable domain, filled in from reference TRBV19 and TRBJ2-7, reads DGGITQSPKYLFRKEGQNVTLSCEQNLNHDAMYWYRQDPGQGLRLIYYSQIVNDFQKGDIAEGYSVSREKKESFPLTVTSAQKNPTAFYLCASSRKDGLIGDYEQYFGPGTRLTVT.

V and J are TRBV7-9 and TRBJ2-2; 8 bases map to TRBD2. Germline CDR1 and CDR2: SEHNR and FQNEAQ (reference sequence). The V segment lost 5 bases and the J segment 6 bases; nucleotides outside the gene matches: 14. This CDR3 has 17 amino acids. CDR3 amino acids: CASSGFSGEAPAGELFF. The CDR3 DNA is TGTGCCAGCAGCGGATTTAGCGGGGAGGCCCCCGCCGGGGAGCTGTTTTTT.

J is TRBJ2-1 and V is TRBV9, with 7 positions matching TRBD2. The CDR3 loop spans 17 amino acids. Trimming took 0 bases from V and 7 from J; bases not matched to a gene: 13. The germline V gene encodes CDR1 SGDLS and CDR2 YYNGEE. The CDR3 DNA reads as TGTGCCAGCAGCGTAGACCCCCCAGCGGGAAGAATAAATGAGCAGTTCTTC. Residues: CASSVDPPAGRINEQFF.

The chain couples TRBV19 to TRBJ2-1, with 7 bases fitting TRBD2. CDR3 length equals 15 residues. Germline V gives CDR1 LNHDA, CDR2 SQIVND (reference sequence). V was clipped by 0 bases and J by 3 bases; unmatched bases: 2. This chain's CDR3 is CASSIEGLVYNEQFF. As DNA, the CDR3 is TGTGCCAGTAGTATAGAAGGACTAGTCTACAATGAGCAGTTCTTC.

The CDR3 region is CASSRLGTNTGELFF. The CDR3 coding sequence is TGCGCCAGCAGCCGGCTCGGGACGAACACCGGGGAGCTGTTTTTT. This chain uses TRBV5-1 with TRBJ2-2; D perhaps matches TRBD2 (5 bases). CDR3 length equals 15 residues. The V end lost 4 bases, the J end lost 0 bases, and 10 bases lay between the germline ends. CDR1 is SGHRS, CDR2 YFSETQ, per germline. The entire variable domain, with the rest obtained from reference TRBV5-1 and TRBJ2-2, is as follows: KAGVTQTPRYLIKTRGQQVTLSCSPISGHRSVSWYQQTPGQGLQFLFEYFSETQRNKGNFPGRFSGRQFSNSRSEMNVSTLELGDSALYLCASSRLGTNTGELFFGEGSRLTVL.

CDR3 coding DNA: TGTGCCAGCAGTTTATTCGGGGGGGGACAAATCATTAACTATGGCTACACCTTC. Translated, it gives CASSLFGGGQIINYGYTF. The chain combines TRBV27 with TRBJ1-2; a weak D match, TRBD1 (6 bases). This CDR3 region has 18 residues. V lost 1 base and J lost 1, with 19 bases in between. Germline CDR1 and CDR2: MNHEY and SMNVEV (reference sequence).

The chain joins TRBV5-1 to TRBJ1-4; 8 nucleotides agree with TRBD1. The germline V gene encodes CDR1 SGHRS and CDR2 YFSETQ. V shed 4 bases, J shed 2 bases, and the junction held 10 bases outside the gene matches. This CDR3 comprises 17 residues. The CDR3 is CASSPGGQGYTNEKLFF. CDR3 DNA: TGCGCCAGCAGCCCAGGAGGACAGGGATATACTAATGAAAAACTGTTTTTT. The whole variable domain, remainder taken from reference TRBV5-1 and TRBJ1-4, is KAGVTQTPRYLIKTRGQQVTLSCSPISGHRSVSWYQQTPGQGLQFLFEYFSETQRNKGNFPGRFSGRQFSNSRSEMNVSTLELGDSALYLCASSPGGQGYTNEKLFFGSGTQLSVL.

CDR3 amino acids: CASSLGTDPFFYEQYF. The CDR3 DNA sequence: TGCGCCAGCAGCTTGGGGACAGACCCCTTTTTCTACGAGCAGTACTTC. J is TRBJ2-7 and V is TRBV5-1; perhaps TRBD1 as D (6 bases). Trimming took 0 bases from V and 3 from J, leaving 16 bases between them. The germline gives CDR1 SGHRS, CDR2 YFSETQ. The CDR3 runs to 16 residues.

The V and J genes are TRBV11-2 and TRBJ2-7; 7 nucleotides line up with TRBD1. The germline CDR1 and CDR2 sequences are SGHAT and FQNNGV. J lost 4 bases, V lost 3 bases, and 21 bases had no gene match. The CDR3 runs to 19 residues. The CDR3 DNA is TGTGCCAGCAGCTTTGCCGGGACAGATACCGGGATTCCACCTTACGAGCAGTACTTC. Amino acids: CASSFAGTDTGIPPYEQYF.

The chain combines TRBV7-9 with TRBJ1-1; D call uncertain. V was pared by 2 bases and J by 4 bases, with 14 bases between. Germline lookup yields CDR1 SEHNR and CDR2 FQNEAQ (reference sequence). The CDR3 runs 15 residues. CDR3 sequence: CASSLPPREITEAFF. The CDR3 DNA follows: TGTGCCAGCAGCTTACCTCCCCGGGAGATCACTGAAGCTTTCTTT.

This chain uses TRBV2 with TRBJ2-3; TRBD2 matches 12 bases. Germline values: CDR1 SNHLY, CDR2 FYNNEI. Trimming at V came to 7 bases and at J to 7 bases, leaving 9 bases not matched to a gene. The CDR3 covers 15 residues. The CDR3 DNA sequence: TGTGCCAGCACTCTAGCGGGAGGGCCGGCACATACGCAGTATTTT. Amino acid sequence: CASTLAGGPAHTQYF.

J is TRBJ2-1 and V is TRBV29-1; 7 bases match TRBD1. This CDR3 contains 13 residues. CDR1 is SQVTM, CDR2 ANQGSEA, per germline. With 2 bases clipped from V and 9 bases from J, the junction kept 7 bases outside the gene matches. The CDR3 here is CSVETGVDGEQFF. DNA for the CDR3: TGCAGCGTTGAAACAGGGGTTGACGGTGAGCAGTTCTTC.

The rearrangement joins TRBV14 to TRBJ2-5; possibly TRBD2 for D (5 bases). Germline CDR1 is SGHDN and CDR2 is FVKESK. The CDR3 has 13 amino acids. Deletions cut 4 bases from V and 5 bases from J, with 11 bases between. This CDR3 reads CASSPLSGETQYF. The CDR3 DNA follows: TGTGCCAGCAGCCCACTATCGGGGGAGACCCAGTACTTC.

V and J are TRBV5-6 and TRBJ1-6; 7 positions match TRBD1. CDR3 length: 15 residues. Trimming cost V 2 bases and J 9 bases; bases outside gene matches: 8. Germline CDR1 is SGHDT and CDR2 is YYEEEE. The CDR3 region is CASSLLDRFGSPLHF. In DNA, the CDR3 is TGTGCCAGCAGCTTACTGGACAGGTTCGGTTCACCCCTCCACTTT.

The rearrangement joins TRBV7-9 to TRBJ2-5, with TRBD2 matching 9 bases. V lost 5 bases to trimming and J lost 3 bases; unmatched junction nucleotides: 4. This CDR3 has 14 amino acids. Germline V gene lookup returns CDR1 SEHNR and CDR2 FQNEAQ (reference sequence). The CDR3 bases are TGTGCCAGCAGCCGAAGACTAGCGGAAGAGACCCAGTACTTC. Its protein is CASSRRLAEETQYF.

The rearrangement joins TRBV28 to TRBJ2-3; D remains ambiguous. From germline, CDR1 is MDHEN and CDR2 SYDVKM. Trimming removed 0 bases from V and 0 bases from J, with 13 bases in between. The CDR3 loop spans 17 amino acids. CDR3 sequence: CASSLWAGGTSTDTQYF. Written as DNA, the CDR3 is TGTGCCAGCAGTTTATGGGCTGGCGGTACTAGCACAGATACGCAGTATTTT.

This chain joins TRBV6-1 and TRBJ2-5, with unresolved D. Germline loops: CDR1 MNHNS, CDR2 SASEGT. This CDR3 contains 12 residues. The V end lost 2 bases, the J end lost 5 bases, and 6 bases lay between the germline ends. CDR3 amino acids: CASSEQVETQYF. The CDR3, as DNA: TGTGCCAGCAGTGAACAGGTTGAGACCCAGTACTTC.

Here the CDR3 reads CASSPGTSGSFEQFF. The CDR3 DNA is TGCGCCAGCAGCCCCGGGACTAGCGGGAGTTTTGAGCAGTTCTTC. The chain couples TRBV5-1 to TRBJ2-1; TRBD2 agrees at 14 bases. CDR1 is SGHRS and CDR2 is YFSETQ in the germline V gene. The J segment lost 9 bases and the V segment lost 4 bases, leaving 6 bases of the junction unmatched. This CDR3 contains 15 residues.

This clone was recorded once. The chain has TRBV5-1 and TRBJ1-3; no clear D. Germline V lookup: CDR1 SGHRS, CDR2 YFSETQ. V lost 2 bases and J 4 bases, leaving 7 bases between the germline ends. The CDR3 sequence is 13 residues long. The CDR3 region is CASSLIAGNTIYF. DNA of the CDR3: TGCGCCAGCAGCTTAATAGCCGGAAACACCATATATTTT.